This T cell receptor (beta chain) was sequenced in a study of T cell repertoires and HLA-DP antigens (dated by TCRdb to between 2018 and 2020). Turning to the overall study: The study used an in vitro model of CD4+ T cell alloreactivity against allogeneic HLA-DP presented by transduced HeLa cells. The three donors, two male and one female, ranged from the 18-to-29 to the 60-to-69 age band. One alloantigen differed from self by one peptide-binding groove amino acid, whereas the other differed by ten, modelling structurally similar versus dissimilar alloantigens.

Following 15 days of expansion, the cultured CD4+ cells were restimulated for approximately 25 h with HeLa cells expressing the same allogeneic DPB1. To act as antigen-presenting cells, HeLa stimulator cells were retrovirally transduced with HLA-DPA1/DPB1, HLA-DM, invariant chain and CD80. Untouched CD4+ T cells were isolated from Ficoll-separated PBMC through negative selection with magnetic beads, and an average purity of approximately 98% was reached. CD4+ responder cells were cocultured with 100 Gy-irradiated HeLa cells at a 3:1 ratio in medium containing 50 U/mL IL-2 and roughly 11% human AB serum. Untouched CD4+ T cells were isolated with magnetic beads from Ficoll-separated PBMC, and a purity of 95% to 98% was reached with negligible CD8+ contamination. Peripheral blood mononuclear cells came from the buffy coats of three healthy blood donors, who served as the study's donors. Each of the three donors was CMV seronegative. Genomic DNA was extracted with the DNeasy Blood & Tissue Kit.

The immunoSEQ multiplex PCR, with forward primers for 54 TRBV segments and reverse primers for 13 TRBJ segments, was used to amplify TCRB CDR3 regions. Survey resolution, with a target of 55,000 or so T cell genomes, was applied to the sequencing of cultured samples. Amplicons were sequenced on an Illumina HiSeq System, producing 87 bp reads covering the CDR3. For the original study's pipeline: PCR and sequencing errors in the reads were corrected, and CDR3 regions were defined by aligning to IMGT reference sequences. Synthetic template pools were used to estimate template counts and unique rearrangement counts. Clonality was computed by subtracting Pielou's evenness from 1. Richness was estimated with the Daley-Smith estimator. Morisita's index was used to measure repertoire overlap. A clone counted as low-abundance if it appeared in cultured samples but went undetected in the pre-culture repertoire of the same donor. The source is immuneACCESS, and TCRdb retained only in-frame sequences with V and J called. Part of the clones is not carried over; for the studies checked, unresolved V genes explain less than half of this, and the remainder is unexplained. For V, J and clone size, that table is used; D and trimming come from the DNA. Here the sample has 1,500 to 2,000 clones; more than 75% occur a single time. Of the sample, about 60% is held by the ten largest clones.

In the case of this clone: The sample holds no much larger clone one base away, and base qualities are not on file.

Summary of the overall study and its limitations: Average cumulative frequency of clones undetected before culture was roughly 34% against one allele and approximately 55% against the other. The study was limited by having just a few donors, by relying on a non-physiological HeLa antigen-presenting system, and by using total CD4+ cells as responders. The naive and memory CD4+ repertoires were not analysed as separate populations.

The source material was CD137- CD4+ T cells from cultured PBMCs. The sequence came from a man aged 50-59 years in good health and CMV-seronegative.

The CDR3 reads as follows: CASSDYRGETQYF. The nucleotides are TGTGCCAGCAGTGACTACCGGGGAGAGACCCAGTACTTC. The rearrangement combines TRBV2 with TRBJ2-5, and possibly TRBD2, on 5 matching bases. The junction carries 9 bases between V and J, which are trimmed by 3 bases and 4 bases respectively. Per the germline V gene, SNHLY is the CDR1 and FYNNEI is the CDR2. Counted from cysteine to phenylalanine, this CDR3 has 13 amino acids. The retained sequence is limited to the CDR3, 39 bases, with the frame set at the first base.